Following are 29 T cell receptor beta chains from one sample sequenced in a study of patients and donors after allogeneic stem cell transplantation. TCRdb itself ran the RT-PCR reads through MiXCR, one entry per CDR3 protein. The data hold around 240,000 distinct CDR3 sequences, with over 12% observed a single time. The sequenced sample was blood, either unsorted or a sorted T cell fraction (not recorded which). Receptors originate from a human donor who was either an allogeneic HSCT recipient or a stem cell or donor lymphocyte infusion donor (not recorded which). It is not recorded whose cells these are; they may come from a transplant donor.

This chain joins TRBV14 and TRBJ1-1; TRBD1 aligns across 10 bases. CDR1 and CDR2 (germline): SGHDN, FVKESK. The CDR3 length is 14 residues. V lost 4 bases and J lost 10; bases outside the gene matches: 9. CDR3 nucleotide sequence: TGTGCCAGCAGCCGAGGGGGGACAGGGGTTACAGCTTTCTTT. Residues: CASSRGGTGVTAFF.

This clonotype came up many times. The chain recombines TRBV20-1 with TRBJ1-2; D is uncertain. The germline gives CDR1 DFQATT, CDR2 SNEGSKA (reference sequence). The CDR3 contains 12 residues. V lost 3 bases and J lost 3, with 8 bases in between. CDR3 in amino acids: CSASPLDYGYTF. As DNA, the CDR3 is TGCAGTGCTAGCCCGCTGGACTATGGCTACACCTTC.

This clonotype was seen at least ten times. This chain uses TRBV10-3 with TRBJ2-2; a possible D gene is TRBD1 (5 bases). The germline V gene encodes CDR1 ENHRY and CDR2 SYGVKD. Trimming stripped 3 bases from V and 0 bases from J, with 17 bases between. This CDR3 is built from 18 residues. The DNA for the CDR3 is TGTGCCATCAGTGACCCCCTACCACAGGTACCGAACACCGGGGAGCTGTTTTTT. As protein: CAISDPLPQVPNTGELFF.

This clonotype was detected only a few times. The chain has TRBV7-8 and TRBJ2-7; 9 positions agree with TRBD2. Trimming took 3 bases from V and 3 from J; bases not matched to a gene: 6. From germline, CDR1 is SGHVS and CDR2 FQNEAQ. This CDR3 has 15 amino acids. CDR3 coding DNA: TGTGCCAGCAGCTTGGGCCTAGCGGGAAACTACGAGCAGTACTTC. Protein sequence: CASSLGLAGNYEQYF.

This clonotype was detected once. The rearrangement joins TRBV11-3 to TRBJ2-3, with 7 bases aligning to TRBD2. This CDR3 has 11 amino acids. Germline lookup yields CDR1 SGHNT and CDR2 YENEEA. The trim removed 5 bases at V and 10 bases at J, leaving 3 bases unmatched. The CDR3 nucleotides read TGTGCCAGCAGCCGCGGGGGTGCGCAGTATTTT. Translated, it gives CASSRGGAQYF.

Ten or more counts support this clonotype. The chain employs TRBV27 and TRBJ1-5, with D possibly matching TRBD1 (6 bases). The CDR3 runs 15 residues. V gave up 6 bases and J gave up 0 bases, with 12 bases separating them. Germline V gene sequence: CDR1 MNHEY, CDR2 SMNVEV (reference sequence). The CDR3 sequence is CASRKKGVSNQPQHF. CDR3 sequence (DNA): TGTGCCAGCAGAAAAAAGGGGGTTAGCAATCAGCCCCAGCATTTT.

This clonotype was seen only once. J is TRBJ2-7 and V is TRBV15; tentative D call: TRBD2 (6 bases). Trimming took off 4 bases at V and 2 bases at J, with 9 bases between the two ends. CDR1 and CDR2 (germline): LNHNV, YYDKDF (reference sequence). The CDR3 extends over 13 amino acids. The CDR3 loop is CATSIRGTYEQYF. The CDR3 DNA reads as TGTGCCACCAGCATACGGGGGACCTACGAGCAGTACTTC.

The chain recombines TRBV12-3 or TRBV12-4 with TRBJ2-2; 8 positions match TRBD2. The V segment lost 6 bases and the J segment 8 bases; nucleotides outside the gene matches: 8. The CDR3 loop spans 14 amino acids. CDR3 amino acids: CASRQSGGAGELFF. The CDR3 nucleotides are TGTGCCAGCAGACAGAGCGGGGGCGCAGGGGAGCTGTTTTTT.

In its sample, this clonotype was seen many times. The gene calls are TRBV5-6 and TRBJ2-2; TRBD2 matches at 8 bases. Germline loops: CDR1 SGHDT, CDR2 YYEEEE. This CDR3 comprises 16 residues. Trimming cost V 1 base and J 0 bases; bases outside gene matches: 2. The CDR3 nucleotides are TGTGCCAGCAGCTTGACTAGCGGAGCGAACACCGGGGAGCTGTTTTTT. This translates into CASSLTSGANTGELFF.

The chain combines TRBV11-2 with TRBJ2-3; 7 nucleotides line up with TRBD1. This CDR3 contains 14 residues. Germline CDR1 reads SGHAT; CDR2 reads FQNNGV. V was pared by 5 bases and J by 2 bases, with 4 bases of the junction left unmatched. As DNA, the CDR3 is TGTGCCAGCAGCCCGGGACAGATCACAGATACGCAGTATTTT. The encoded protein is CASSPGQITDTQYF. The full variable domain, completed using reference TRBV11-2 and TRBJ2-3, is EAGVAQSPRYKIIEKRQSVAFWCNPISGHATLYWYQQILGQGPKLLIQFQNNGVVDDSQLPKDRFSAERLKGVDSTLKIQPAKLEDSAVYLCASSPGQITDTQYFGPGTRLTVL.

V gene TRBV6-5 combines with J gene TRBJ1-2; 8 nucleotides match TRBD1. This CDR3 is built from 14 residues. CDR1 is MNHEY, CDR2 SVGAGI, per germline. V gave up 4 bases and J gave up 6 bases; unmatched junction bases: 7. The CDR3 bases are TGTGCCAGCAGTTCACTCCAGGGGGCCAATGGCTACACCTTC. This translates into CASSSLQGANGYTF.

The chain links TRBV3-1 to TRBJ2-5; D may be TRBD1 or TRBD2 (5 bases each). The CDR3 consists of 16 residues. The V end lost 4 bases, the J end lost 1 base, and 16 bases lay between the germline ends. The germline V gene encodes CDR1 LGHDT and CDR2 YNNKEL (reference sequence). CDR3 coding DNA: TGTGCCAGCAGCCCGCCGGGACGGATGCTCCAAGAGACCCAGTACTTC. Translation: CASSPPGRMLQETQYF.

In its sample, this clonotype was seen a few times. This chain links TRBV5-1 with TRBJ2-5, with a tentative D call TRBD1 (5 bases). The CDR3 extends over 14 amino acids. With 0 bases removed from V and 4 bases from J, the gap between germline ends came to 10 bases. Germline CDR1 and CDR2: SGHRS and YFSETQ. The CDR3 DNA sequence: TGCGCCAGCAGCTTGGGAGCAGGGCGAGAGACCCAGTACTTC. Its translation is CASSLGAGRETQYF.

The chain recombines TRBV18 with TRBJ1-2; D perhaps matches TRBD1 (6 bases). This CDR3 contains 15 residues. V dropped 6 bases and J dropped 0 bases, with 14 bases sitting between them. In germline, CDR1 is KGHSH, CDR2 LQKENI. DNA for the CDR3: TGTGCCAGCTCTCGGACAGTTAAGCCTAACTATGGCTACACCTTC. It codes for CASSRTVKPNYGYTF.

The rearrangement joins TRBV20-1 to TRBJ2-4; D not certain. This CDR3 has 12 amino acids. The V gene lost 6 bases and the J gene lost 5 bases, with 11 bases spanning the gap. Per germline, CDR1 DFQATT and CDR2 SNEGSKA (reference sequence). CDR3 sequence reads: CSAFPKQNIQYF. The CDR3 nucleotides are TGCAGTGCATTTCCAAAACAAAACATTCAGTACTTC.

This clonotype appeared many times. This rearrangement joins TRBV4-1 to TRBJ2-3, with 8 bases identical to TRBD2. This CDR3 region has 17 residues. V trimming: 4 bases; J trimming: 6 bases; junction bases outside the gene matches: 15. CDR1 MGHRA and CDR2 YSYEKL come from the germline V gene. CDR3 sequence reads: CASSRGGLAGRGDTQYF. The CDR3 nucleotides read TGCGCCAGCAGCCGTGGAGGGCTAGCGGGTCGAGGGGATACGCAGTATTTT.

In this sample, this clonotype turned up many times. This chain connects TRBV28 to TRBJ2-7; 9 bases fit TRBD1. CDR1 and CDR2 from the germline V gene are MDHEN and SYDVKM. Trimming cost V 6 bases and J 3 bases; bases outside gene matches: 3. This CDR3 region has 13 residues. This CDR3 is CASRGQGDYEQYF. CDR3 coding DNA: TGTGCCAGCAGGGGACAGGGAGACTACGAGCAGTACTTC.

The table lists this clonotype with a few counts. This chain connects TRBV20-1 to TRBJ2-7; D gene unclear. Per germline, CDR1 DFQATT and CDR2 SNEGSKA (reference sequence). The CDR3 consists of 16 residues. Trimming pared 5 bases from V and 1 base from J, leaving 21 bases between. The CDR3 reads CSAQNQLTVKSYEQYF. The CDR3 region has the DNA TGCAGTGCTCAAAATCAACTGACGGTGAAATCCTACGAGCAGTACTTC.

This clonotype was found a few times. The rearrangement links TRBV4-1 to TRBJ2-3; the D is unclear. From germline, CDR1 is MGHRA and CDR2 YSYEKL. CDR3 length: 17 residues. The germline V and J ends were trimmed by 0 bases and 1 base, with 14 bases remaining between them. CDR3 in DNA: TGCGCCAGCAGCCAAGAGTTTCTGCTCCAGGGCACAGATACGCAGTATTTT. Translated: CASSQEFLLQGTDTQYF.

There are many counts of this clonotype. The V call is TRBV5-1, the J call TRBJ1-4; D is possibly TRBD1 (5 bases). This CDR3 region has 14 residues. Trimming took 4 bases from V and 7 from J, leaving 14 bases between them. Germline assignment: CDR1 SGHRS and CDR2 YFSETQ. The chain's CDR3 is CASSLRSQGEKLFF. CDR3 sequence (DNA): TGCGCCAGCAGCCTACGGAGTCAGGGTGAAAAACTGTTTTTT.

J is TRBJ1-2 and V is TRBV5-1; 10 bases fit TRBD1. The junction had 9 bases not matched to a gene; V was cut back by 4 bases and J by 6 bases. This CDR3 has 15 amino acids. The germline V gene encodes CDR1 SGHRS and CDR2 YFSETQ. The CDR3 is CASSPDRGRSDGYTF. The CDR3, as DNA: TGCGCCAGCAGCCCAGACAGGGGGCGGTCGGATGGCTACACCTTC. Filled out from reference TRBV5-1 and TRBJ1-2, the complete variable domain reads KAGVTQTPRYLIKTRGQQVTLSCSPISGHRSVSWYQQTPGQGLQFLFEYFSETQRNKGNFPGRFSGRQFSNSRSEMNVSTLELGDSALYLCASSPDRGRSDGYTFGSGTRLTVV.

The rearrangement joins TRBV15 to TRBJ2-5; 9 bases agree with TRBD2. The trim removed 4 bases at V and 5 bases at J, leaving 8 bases unmatched. From germline, CDR1 is LNHNV and CDR2 YYDKDF (reference sequence). This CDR3 comprises 15 residues. CDR3 DNA sequence: TGTGCCACCAGCACCCGACTAGCGGCGCTGGAGACCCAGTACTTC. Its translation is CATSTRLAALETQYF.

This clonotype was picked up many times. The V gene is TRBV19, the J gene TRBJ1-2; D is unclear. CDR3 length: 15 residues. V shed 3 bases and J shed 2 bases, with 13 bases lying between them. Per germline, CDR1 LNHDA and CDR2 SQIVND (reference sequence). As DNA, the CDR3 is TGTGCCAGTAGTATTTCCTTTTTGGGAAACTATGGCTACACCTTC. Translation: CASSISFLGNYGYTF.

The chain has TRBV19 and TRBJ1-5, with a tentative D call TRBD1 (6 bases). Per germline, CDR1 LNHDA and CDR2 SQIVND (reference sequence). Trimming pared 3 bases from V and 3 bases from J, leaving 15 bases between. The CDR3 is made up of 16 amino acids. CDR3 loop: CASSIPYRDNNQPQHF. The CDR3 region has the DNA TGTGCCAGTAGTATTCCCTACCGGGACAACAATCAGCCCCAGCATTTT.

This chain uses TRBV6-1 with TRBJ2-7, with TRBD1 as a possible D gene (6 bases). Germline V gene data show CDR1 as MNHNS and CDR2 as SASEGT. This CDR3 has 15 amino acids. Trimming stripped 2 bases from V and 2 bases from J, with 13 bases between. CDR3 nucleotide sequence: TGTGCCAGCAGTGAACAAAGGACAGCCGCCTACGAGCAGTACTTC. The encoded protein is CASSEQRTAAYEQYF.

This clonotype showed up just a few times. This chain connects TRBV20-1 to TRBJ1-1; D not resolved. The V end lost 0 bases, the J end lost 5 bases, and 16 bases lay between the germline ends. CDR3 length equals 15 residues. From germline, CDR1 is DFQATT and CDR2 SNEGSKA (reference sequence). CDR3 amino acids: CSARDREGRRTEAFF. The CDR3 nucleotides read TGCAGTGCTAGAGATAGGGAAGGAAGGAGGACTGAAGCTTTCTTT.

This clonotype has at least ten counts. V is TRBV20-1 and J is TRBJ1-1; 9 bases are a match to TRBD1. CDR3 length: 15 amino acids. Looked up from germline, CDR1 is DFQATT and CDR2 is SNEGSKA (reference sequence). Trimming cost V 5 bases and J 8 bases; bases outside gene matches: 15. CDR3 DNA sequence: TGCAGTGCTGGGGAGGGACAGGGATCCCGCAGGGAAGCTTTCTTT. This sequence encodes CSAGEGQGSRREAFF.

This chain links TRBV6-5 with TRBJ2-3; D may correspond to TRBD1 or TRBD2 (5 bases each). The V and J ends lost 0 bases and 4 bases respectively, with 20 bases between them. Germline lookup yields CDR1 MNHEY and CDR2 SVGAGI. This CDR3 has 18 residues. The CDR3 loop is CASSYSRPGAASPDTQYF. The CDR3 DNA follows: TGTGCCAGCAGTTACTCGAGGCCCGGGGCTGCATCACCAGATACGCAGTATTTT.

The chain uses TRBV7-8 and TRBJ2-2, with 7 bases fitting TRBD2. The CDR3 consists of 14 residues. The germline V gene has CDR1 SGHVS and CDR2 FQNEAQ. With V trimmed by 6 bases and J by 5 bases, 6 bases remained unmatched. CDR3 sequence: CASRPTSATGELFF. The CDR3 nucleotides are TGTGCCAGCAGACCTACTAGCGCAACCGGGGAGCTGTTTTTT. The full variable domain, rest sourced from reference TRBV7-8 and TRBJ2-2, is GAGVSQSPRYKVAKRGQDVALRCDPISGHVSLFWYQQALGQGPEFLTYFQNEAQLDKSGLPSDRFFAERPEGSVSTLKIQRTQQEDSAVYLCASRPTSATGELFFGEGSRLTVL.